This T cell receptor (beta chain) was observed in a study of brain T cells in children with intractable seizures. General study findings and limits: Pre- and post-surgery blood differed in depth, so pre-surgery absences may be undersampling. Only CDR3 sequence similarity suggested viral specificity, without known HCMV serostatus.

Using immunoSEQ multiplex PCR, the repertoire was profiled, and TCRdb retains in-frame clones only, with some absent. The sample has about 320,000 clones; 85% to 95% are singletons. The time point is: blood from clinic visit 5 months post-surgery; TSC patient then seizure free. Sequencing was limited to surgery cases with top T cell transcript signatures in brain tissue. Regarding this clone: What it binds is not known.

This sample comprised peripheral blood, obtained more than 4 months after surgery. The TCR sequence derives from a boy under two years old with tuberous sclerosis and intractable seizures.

CDR3 loop: CASTLTGALSYNEQFF. The DNA of the CDR3 is TGCGCCAGCACCCTGACGGGCGCACTCTCCTACAATGAGCAGTTCTTC. The chain carries TRBV5-1 and TRBJ2-1; no reliable D call. Germline assignment: CDR1 SGHRS and CDR2 YFSETQ. The CDR3 has 16 amino acids. The germline V and J ends were trimmed by 6 bases and 0 bases, with 16 bases remaining between them. The complete variable domain, with remaining parts taken from reference TRBV5-1 and TRBJ2-1, reads KAGVTQTPRYLIKTRGQQVTLSCSPISGHRSVSWYQQTPGQGLQFLFEYFSETQRNKGNFPGRFSGRQFSNSRSEMNVSTLELGDSALYLCASTLTGALSYNEQFFGPGTRLTVL.